The 20 T cell receptor beta chains in this list originate from one sample, sequenced in a study of T cell responses to AZD1222 COVID-19 vaccine. Profiled with immunoSEQ multiplex PCR; TCRdb holds only in-frame clones, not every one. The repertoire includes over 130,000 clones, roughly 92% of them detected once, and around 10% sits in the top ten. The material sequenced was peripheral blood, taken 28 days after the second AZD1222 dose. The receptors shown here come from an adult who received the AZD1222 COVID-19 vaccine.

The chain couples TRBV3-1 (or the pseudogene TRBV3-2) to TRBJ1-1; TRBD1 is a possible D gene (5 bases). In germline, CDR1 is LGHDT, CDR2 YNNKEL (reference sequence). Trimming removed 0 bases from V and 12 bases from J, with 14 bases in between. There are 13 residues in the CDR3. The CDR3 loop reads CASSQDTGGATFF. DNA of the CDR3: TGTGCCAGCAGCCAAGATACAGGAGGGGCGACTTTCTTT.

The chain has TRBV12-3 or TRBV12-4 and TRBJ1-1; D unresolved. With 7 bases removed from V and 1 base from J, the gap between germline ends came to 10 bases. CDR3 length: 13 residues. Written as DNA, the CDR3 is TGTGCCAGCACCCTTGCAACGAACACTGAAGCTTTCTTT. Residues: CASTLATNTEAFF.

V usage is TRBV14 and J usage is TRBJ1-2; unclear D gene. The CDR3 totals 16 residues. V was clipped by 1 base and J by 3 bases, with 15 bases between them. Germline V lookup: CDR1 SGHDN, CDR2 FVKESK. Here the CDR3 DNA reads TGTGCCAGCAGCCAAGCCTCCGCTGGGGTGGACTATGGCTACACCTTC. It specifies CASSQASAGVDYGYTF.

This chain links TRBV7-9 with TRBJ2-1; a possible D gene is TRBD2 (6 bases). Germline values: CDR1 SEHNR, CDR2 FQNEAQ (reference sequence). The CDR3 covers 14 residues. V lost 7 bases and J lost 5, with 15 bases in between. The CDR3 region has the DNA TGTGCCAGCACCCAGGGAGGAGGAGACAATGAGCAGTTCTTC. This gives the protein CASTQGGGDNEQFF. The full variable domain, rest sourced from reference TRBV7-9 and TRBJ2-1, is DTGVSQNPRHKITKRGQNVTFRCDPISEHNRLYWYRQTLGQGPEFLTYFQNEAQLEKSRLLSDRFSAERPKGSFSTLEIQRTEQGDSAMYLCASTQGGGDNEQFFGPGTRLTVL.

This chain connects TRBV6-2 or TRBV6-3 to TRBJ2-2, with D uncertain. The V gene lost 2 bases and the J gene lost 4 bases, with 5 bases spanning the gap. Germline V gene lookup returns CDR1 MNHEY and CDR2 SVGEGT. This CDR3 comprises 13 residues. CDR3 coding DNA: TGTGCCAGCAGTTACCCGGGCACCGGGGAGCTGTTTTTT. This sequence encodes CASSYPGTGELFF.

J is TRBJ2-7 and V is TRBV7-9; D gene unclear. V lost 2 bases, J lost 2 bases, and 1 base lay in between. CDR1 SEHNR and CDR2 FQNEAQ come from the germline V gene (reference sequence). CDR3 length: 11 residues. Here the CDR3 DNA reads TGTGCCAGCAGCTTAACCTACGAGCAGTACTTC. Translation gives CASSLTYEQYF.

This clone has just one count. The chain combines TRBV4-2 with TRBJ1-1; tentatively, D is TRBD1 (5 bases). V dropped 4 bases and J dropped 4 bases, with 22 bases sitting between them. The CDR3 runs 17 residues. The germline V gene has CDR1 LGHNA and CDR2 YNFKEQ. The chain's CDR3 is CASSRLTPGAKSTEAFF. The CDR3 nucleotides are TGTGCCAGCAGCCGACTGACCCCCGGGGCCAAATCCACTGAAGCTTTCTTT.

This clone was seen only once. This chain uses TRBV6-4 with TRBJ1-5; D gene unclear. CDR3 length: 13 amino acids. CDR1 and CDR2 from the germline V gene are MRHNA and SNTAGT. Trimming removed 5 bases at V and 2 bases at J, with 7 bases between. Here the CDR3 DNA reads TGTGCCAGCAGTAGGAGGGGCAATCAGCCCCAGCATTTT. It is translated as CASSRRGNQPQHF.

This clone was found once. The chain uses TRBV5-1 and TRBJ1-1; 8 positions match TRBD1. With 1 base clipped from V and 5 bases from J, the junction kept 4 bases outside the gene matches. In germline, CDR1 is SGHRS, CDR2 YFSETQ. CDR3 length: 14 residues. Here the CDR3 reads CASSLTGTGTEAFF. CDR3 coding DNA: TGCGCCAGCAGCTTGACAGGGACAGGAACTGAAGCTTTCTTT.

The chain combines TRBV29-1 with TRBJ1-2; D remains ambiguous. The CDR3 runs 14 residues. Germline values: CDR1 SQVTM, CDR2 ANQGSEA. V was trimmed by 7 bases and J by 5 bases, leaving 20 bases between them. DNA of the CDR3: TGCAGCGACCTTCCCTACAGCCGGGGTTATGGCTACACCTTC. This encodes CSDLPYSRGYGYTF.

V gene TRBV4-1 combines with J gene TRBJ1-1, with D perhaps TRBD1 (6 bases). CDR3 size: 19 residues. In germline, CDR1 is MGHRA, CDR2 YSYEKL. Trimming left V 4 bases short and J 0 bases short, with 24 bases between. The CDR3 protein is CASSPYFGQMAYMNTEAFF. The CDR3 DNA sequence: TGCGCCAGCAGCCCCTATTTTGGACAGATGGCATATATGAACACTGAAGCTTTCTTT.

J is TRBJ1-1 and V is TRBV5-6, with a possible D match to TRBD1 (6 bases). Trimming shortened V by 3 bases and J by 0 bases, and 9 bases separated the two germline ends. Germline V gives CDR1 SGHDT, CDR2 YYEEEE. CDR3 length: 14 residues. The CDR3 nucleotides read TGTGCCAGCAGCTCAGACAGGATGAACACTGAAGCTTTCTTT. Amino acids: CASSSDRMNTEAFF.

The chain links TRBV5-1 to TRBJ2-1; 7 bases fit TRBD2. The V segment lost 4 bases and the J segment 10 bases; nucleotides outside the gene matches: 5. The CDR3 extends over 12 amino acids. Germline loops: CDR1 SGHRS, CDR2 YFSETQ. The CDR3 here is CASSPSGAEQFF. CDR3 bases: TGCGCCAGCAGCCCCAGCGGGGCCGAGCAGTTCTTC.

The chain carries TRBV18 and TRBJ1-1; D gene uncertain. The germline V gene encodes CDR1 KGHSH and CDR2 LQKENI. The CDR3 is 15 amino acids. The ends were cut back, 6 bases at V and 5 bases at J, with 19 bases in the middle. CDR3 bases: TGTGCCAGCTCGCCGGGAGAGAACCGAGAAACTGAAGCTTTCTTT. This sequence encodes CASSPGENRETEAFF.

The chain joins TRBV5-1 to TRBJ2-1, with TRBD2 identical over 10 bases. V shed 2 bases, J shed 4 bases, and the junction held 6 bases outside the gene matches. CDR1 SGHRS and CDR2 YFSETQ come from the germline V gene. This CDR3 is built from 16 residues. The CDR3 sequence: CASSFTSGVEYNEQFF. The CDR3 DNA reads TGCGCCAGCAGCTTTACTAGCGGGGTGGAGTACAATGAGCAGTTCTTC.

The chain recombines TRBV7-9 with TRBJ1-5; weak D call: TRBD1 (6 bases). The germline V and J ends were trimmed by 2 bases and 3 bases, with 14 bases remaining between them. The CDR3 length is 16 residues. Germline V gives CDR1 SEHNR, CDR2 FQNEAQ (reference sequence). The CDR3 spells CASSLWAGEINQPQHF. CDR3 sequence (DNA): TGTGCCAGCAGCTTATGGGCAGGGGAAATCAATCAGCCCCAGCATTTT.

This rearrangement joins TRBV7-9 to TRBJ2-3, with TRBD2 identical over 8 bases. CDR1 and CDR2 from the germline V gene are SEHNR and FQNEAQ (reference sequence). Trimming cost V 8 bases and J 1 base; bases outside gene matches: 5. The CDR3 is made up of 14 amino acids. The CDR3 sequence: CASEAGAGTDTQYF. The CDR3 nucleotides read TGTGCCAGCGAAGCGGGAGCGGGCACAGATACGCAGTATTTT.

Written as DNA, the CDR3 is TGTGCCAGCTCACCTTTAGAGGGGGCGTCGCTGACGGACGAGCAGTACTTC. It is translated as CASSPLEGASLTDEQYF. V gene TRBV18 combines with J gene TRBJ2-7, with 7 bases fitting TRBD1. Trimming took 3 bases from V and 5 from J; bases not matched to a gene: 16. This CDR3 is built from 17 residues. Germline lookup yields CDR1 KGHSH and CDR2 LQKENI.

The chain recombines TRBV19 with TRBJ2-2, with D possibly being TRBD1 or TRBD2 (5 bases each). The V and J ends lost 7 bases and 4 bases respectively, with 10 bases between them. CDR3 length: 13 residues. The germline CDR1 and CDR2 sequences are LNHDA and SQIVND (reference sequence). The CDR3 region has the DNA TGTGCCAGTAACAACGGGGCCACCGGGGAGCTGTTTTTT. The encoded protein is CASNNGATGELFF.

CDR3 sequence: CASSQGLARETQYF. The CDR3 DNA sequence: TGTGCCAGCAGCCAAGGTCTAGCTCGGGAGACCCAGTACTTC. The chain combines TRBV3-1 (or the pseudogene TRBV3-2) with TRBJ2-5; possibly TRBD2 for D (5 bases). Germline V gene data show CDR1 as LGHDT and CDR2 as YNNKEL (reference sequence). V was shortened by 1 base and J by 5 bases, with 11 bases between the two germline ends. CDR3 length: 14 residues.